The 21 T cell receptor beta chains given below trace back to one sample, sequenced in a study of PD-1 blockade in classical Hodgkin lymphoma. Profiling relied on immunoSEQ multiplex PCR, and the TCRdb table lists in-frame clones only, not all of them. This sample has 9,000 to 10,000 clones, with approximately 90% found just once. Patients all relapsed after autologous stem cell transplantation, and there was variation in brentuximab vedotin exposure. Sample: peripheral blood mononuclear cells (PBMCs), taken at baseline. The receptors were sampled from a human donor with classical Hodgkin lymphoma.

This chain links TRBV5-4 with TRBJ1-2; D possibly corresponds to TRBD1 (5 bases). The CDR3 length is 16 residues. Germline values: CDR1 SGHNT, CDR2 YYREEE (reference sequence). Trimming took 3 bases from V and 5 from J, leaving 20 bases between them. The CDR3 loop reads CASSSAGRSGGYGYTF. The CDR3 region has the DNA TGTGCCAGCAGCTCGGCAGGGAGATCGGGGGGTTATGGCTACACCTTC. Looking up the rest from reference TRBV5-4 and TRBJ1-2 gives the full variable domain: ETGVTQSPTHLIKTRGQQVTLRCSSQSGHNTVSWYQQALGQGPQFIFQYYREEENGRGNFPPRFSGLQFPNYSSELNVNALELDDSALYLCASSSAGRSGGYGYTFGSGTRLTVV.

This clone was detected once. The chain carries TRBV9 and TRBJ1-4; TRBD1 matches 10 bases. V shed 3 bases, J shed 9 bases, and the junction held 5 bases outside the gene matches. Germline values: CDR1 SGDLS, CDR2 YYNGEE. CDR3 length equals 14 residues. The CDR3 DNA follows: TGTGCCAGCAGCGGCTCGGGACAGGGGAAAAAACTGTTTTTT. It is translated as CASSGSGQGKKLFF.

CDR3 loop: CASSREGGANNEQFF. The CDR3 DNA follows: TGTGCCAGCAGCCGAGAGGGTGGGGCAAACAATGAGCAGTTCTTC. This chain uses TRBV5-5 with TRBJ2-1, with D perhaps given as TRBD1 or TRBD2 (5 bases each). CDR3 length: 15 amino acids. Germline-derived CDR1 and CDR2 are SGHKS and YYEKEE (reference sequence). Trimming stripped 4 bases from V and 5 bases from J, with 16 bases between.

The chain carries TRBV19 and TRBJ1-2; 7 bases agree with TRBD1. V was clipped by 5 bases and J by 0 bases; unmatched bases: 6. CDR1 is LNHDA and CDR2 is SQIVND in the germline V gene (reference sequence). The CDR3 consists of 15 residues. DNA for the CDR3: TGTGCCAGTAGTGTACGACAGGGACCTAACTATGGCTACACCTTC. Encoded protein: CASSVRQGPNYGYTF.

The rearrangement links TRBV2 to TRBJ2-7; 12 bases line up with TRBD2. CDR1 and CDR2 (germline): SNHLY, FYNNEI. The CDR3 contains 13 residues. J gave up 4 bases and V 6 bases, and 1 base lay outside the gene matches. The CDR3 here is CASRTSGSYEQYF. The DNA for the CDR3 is TGTGCCAGCAGGACTAGCGGGAGTTACGAGCAGTACTTC.

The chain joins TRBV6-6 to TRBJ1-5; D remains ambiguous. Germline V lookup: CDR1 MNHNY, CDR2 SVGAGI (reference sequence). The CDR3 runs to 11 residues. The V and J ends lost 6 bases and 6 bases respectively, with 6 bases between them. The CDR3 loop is CASSPGQPQHF. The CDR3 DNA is TGTGCCAGCAGCCCGGGTCAGCCCCAGCATTTT.

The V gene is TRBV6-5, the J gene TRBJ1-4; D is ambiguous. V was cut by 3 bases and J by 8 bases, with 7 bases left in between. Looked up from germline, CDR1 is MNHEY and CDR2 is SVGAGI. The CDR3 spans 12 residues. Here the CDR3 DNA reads TGTGCCAGCAGTTATGCTCGCGAAAAACTGTTTTTT. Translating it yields CASSYAREKLFF.

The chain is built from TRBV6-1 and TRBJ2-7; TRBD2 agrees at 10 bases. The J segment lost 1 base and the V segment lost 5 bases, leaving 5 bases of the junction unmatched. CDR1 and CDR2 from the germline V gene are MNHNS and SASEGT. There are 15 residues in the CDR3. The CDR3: CASSSRAGGSYEQYF. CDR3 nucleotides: TGTGCCAGCAGTTCCCGAGCGGGAGGGTCCTACGAGCAGTACTTC.

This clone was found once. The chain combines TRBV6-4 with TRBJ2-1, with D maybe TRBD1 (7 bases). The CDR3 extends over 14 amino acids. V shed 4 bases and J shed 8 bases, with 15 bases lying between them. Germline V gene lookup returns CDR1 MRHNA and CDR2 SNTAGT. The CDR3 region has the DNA TGTGCCAGCAGTGCCGGCCAGGGGGGAGATGAGCAGTTCTTC. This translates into CASSAGQGGDEQFF.

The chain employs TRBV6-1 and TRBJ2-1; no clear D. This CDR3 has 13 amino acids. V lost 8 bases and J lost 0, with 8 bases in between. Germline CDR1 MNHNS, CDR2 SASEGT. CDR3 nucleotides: TGTGCCAGCCCCCAGCCCTCCTACAATGAGCAGTTCTTC. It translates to CASPQPSYNEQFF.

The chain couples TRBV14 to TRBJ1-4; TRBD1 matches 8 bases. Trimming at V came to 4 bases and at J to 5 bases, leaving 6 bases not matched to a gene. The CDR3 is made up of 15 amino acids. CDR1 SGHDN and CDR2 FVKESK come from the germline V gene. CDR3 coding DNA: TGTGCCAGCAGCCCGCTGGACAGGGTGAATGAAAAACTGTTTTTT. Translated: CASSPLDRVNEKLFF.

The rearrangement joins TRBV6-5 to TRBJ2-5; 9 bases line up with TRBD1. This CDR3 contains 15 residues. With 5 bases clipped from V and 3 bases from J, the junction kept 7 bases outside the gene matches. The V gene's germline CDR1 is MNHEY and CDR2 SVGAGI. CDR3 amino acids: CASSLQDRGEETQYF. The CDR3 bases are TGTGCCAGCAGTCTGCAAGACAGGGGGGAAGAGACCCAGTACTTC.

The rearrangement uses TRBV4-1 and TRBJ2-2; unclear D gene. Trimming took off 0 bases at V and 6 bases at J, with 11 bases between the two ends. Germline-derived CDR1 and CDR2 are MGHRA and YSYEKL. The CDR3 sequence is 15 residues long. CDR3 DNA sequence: TGCGCCAGCAGCCAAGATCGGAACGCTCCCGGGGAGCTGTTTTTT. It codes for CASSQDRNAPGELFF.

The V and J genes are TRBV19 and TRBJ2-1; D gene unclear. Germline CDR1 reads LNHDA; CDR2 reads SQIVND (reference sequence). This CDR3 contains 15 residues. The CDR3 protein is CAASSTSARINEQFF. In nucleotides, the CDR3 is TGTGCGGCCAGTAGTACTTCTGCGAGAATTAATGAGCAGTTCTTC.

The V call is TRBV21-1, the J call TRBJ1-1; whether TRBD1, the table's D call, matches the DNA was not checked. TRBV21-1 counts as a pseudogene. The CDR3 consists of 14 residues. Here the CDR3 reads CASSKGGANTEAFF. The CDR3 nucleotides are TGTGCCAGCAGCAAGGGTGGGGCGAACACTGAAGCTTTCTTT.

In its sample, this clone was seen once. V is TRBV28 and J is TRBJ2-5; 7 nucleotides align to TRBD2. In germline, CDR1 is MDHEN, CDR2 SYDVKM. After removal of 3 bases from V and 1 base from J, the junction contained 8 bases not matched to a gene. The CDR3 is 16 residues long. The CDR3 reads CASSLPRWTSQETQYF. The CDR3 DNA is TGTGCCAGCAGTTTGCCTCGGTGGACTAGCCAAGAGACCCAGTACTTC.

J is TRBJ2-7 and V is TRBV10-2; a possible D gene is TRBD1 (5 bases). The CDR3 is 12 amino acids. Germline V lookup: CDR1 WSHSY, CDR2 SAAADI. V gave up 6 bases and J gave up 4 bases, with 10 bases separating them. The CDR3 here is CASRGQFYEQYF. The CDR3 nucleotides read TGCGCCAGCAGGGGGCAGTTTTACGAGCAGTACTTC.

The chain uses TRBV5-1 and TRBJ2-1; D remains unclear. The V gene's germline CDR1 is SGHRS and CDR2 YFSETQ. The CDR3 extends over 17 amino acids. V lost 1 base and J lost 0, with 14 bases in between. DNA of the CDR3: TGCGCCAGCAGCTTGCTCCCCCGATCAGTCTCCTACAATGAGCAGTTCTTC. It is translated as CASSLLPRSVSYNEQFF.

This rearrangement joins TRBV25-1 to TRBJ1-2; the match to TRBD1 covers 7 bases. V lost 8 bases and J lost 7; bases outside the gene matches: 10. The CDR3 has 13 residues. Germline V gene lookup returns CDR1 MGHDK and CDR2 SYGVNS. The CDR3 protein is CASYFSGGGGYTF. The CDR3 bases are TGTGCCAGCTACTTCTCAGGGGGGGGTGGCTACACCTTC.

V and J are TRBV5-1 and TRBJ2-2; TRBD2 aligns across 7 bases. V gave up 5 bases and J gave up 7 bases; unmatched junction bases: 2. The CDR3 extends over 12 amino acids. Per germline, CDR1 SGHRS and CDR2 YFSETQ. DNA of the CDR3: TGCGCCAGCAGAATAGCGGGCGGGGAGCTGTTTTTT. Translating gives CASRIAGGELFF.

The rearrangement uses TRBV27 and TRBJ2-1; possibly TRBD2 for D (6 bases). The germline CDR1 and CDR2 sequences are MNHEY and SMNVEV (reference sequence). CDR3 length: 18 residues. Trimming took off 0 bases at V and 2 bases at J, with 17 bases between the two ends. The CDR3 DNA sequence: TGTGCCAGCAGTTTATCTGTCCGGGACTGGGGGGCCTACAATGAGCAGTTCTTC. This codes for CASSLSVRDWGAYNEQFF.